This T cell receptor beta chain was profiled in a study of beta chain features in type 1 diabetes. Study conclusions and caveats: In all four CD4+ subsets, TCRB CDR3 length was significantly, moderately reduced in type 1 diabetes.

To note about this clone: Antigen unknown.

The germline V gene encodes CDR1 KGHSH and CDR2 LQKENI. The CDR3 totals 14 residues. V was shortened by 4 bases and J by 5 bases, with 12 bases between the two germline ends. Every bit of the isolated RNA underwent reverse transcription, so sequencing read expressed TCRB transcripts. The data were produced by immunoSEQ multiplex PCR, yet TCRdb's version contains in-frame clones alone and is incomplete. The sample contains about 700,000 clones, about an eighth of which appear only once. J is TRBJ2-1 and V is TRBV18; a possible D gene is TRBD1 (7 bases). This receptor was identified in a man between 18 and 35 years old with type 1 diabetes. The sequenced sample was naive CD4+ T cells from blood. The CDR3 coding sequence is TGTGCCAGCTCACGGGGGGACAGCAACAATGAGCAGTTCTTC. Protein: CASSRGDSNNEQFF.